This T cell receptor (beta chain) derives from a study of T cells in Graves' hyperthyroidism and ophthalmopathy. The CDR3 is 13 residues long. Trimming removed 7 bases at V and 0 bases at J, with 4 bases between. Per germline, CDR1 MDHEN and CDR2 SYDVKM. This clonotype appeared many times. TCR beta CDR3 regions were amplified from RNA transcripts. HTBI primers were employed in a first-round RT-PCR of the TCR CDR3. TCRdb fed the multiplex PCR reads into MiXCR, producing one record per CDR3 protein. Among approximately 620,000 distinct CDR3 sequences listed, 11% to 15% were seen once. The TCR comes from a woman aged 25 to 45 with Graves' hyperthyroidism that later progressed to Graves' ophthalmopathy. The rearrangement links TRBV28 to TRBJ2-6; D remains unclear. The sequenced material came from blood. The CDR3 bases are TGTGCCAGCAAGGTCTCTGGGGCCAACGTCCTGACTTTC. Translated: CASKVSGANVLTF.